These 24 T cell receptor beta chains came from one sample sequenced in a study of neurological immune-mediated disorders. From the 5' RACE reads, TCRdb called clonotypes with MiXCR, one entry per CDR3 protein. Here the sample spans 50,000 to 55,000 distinct CDR3 sequences, about 3.7% being singletons. The sequenced sample consisted of PBMCs. Receptor source: a man in his 60s with multiple sclerosis.

This clonotype was seen repeatedly, ten times or more. The chain has TRBV5-1 and TRBJ2-7; 11 bases map to TRBD2. The CDR3 is 17 amino acids. V lost 4 bases and J lost 0; bases outside the gene matches: 9. Per the germline V gene, CDR1 is SGHRS and CDR2 is YFSETQ. Here the CDR3 DNA reads TGCGCCAGCAGCCGACTCCTCACTAGCGGGAGCTCCTACGAGCAGTACTTC. It is translated as CASSRLLTSGSSYEQYF.

This clonotype has ten or more counts. The rearrangement uses TRBV2 and TRBJ2-1; tentatively, D is TRBD1 (5 bases). Trimming cost V 6 bases and J 0 bases, with 12 bases left between them. CDR1 is SNHLY and CDR2 is FYNNEI in the germline V gene. This CDR3 region has 15 residues. The CDR3 nucleotides read TGTGCCAGCAGACGGACACTTAACTCCTACAATGAGCAGTTCTTC. Translation: CASRRTLNSYNEQFF.

The chain recombines TRBV10-1 with TRBJ2-1; 8 bases agree with TRBD2. Unmatched junction bases numbered 16, after V lost 5 bases and J lost 7 bases. Germline V gene lookup returns CDR1 WNHNN and CDR2 SYGVQD (reference sequence). This CDR3 spans 17 amino acids. DNA for the CDR3: TGCGCCAGCAGTAGGGCGGGAGGTGGGAATTTGCGGAATGAGCAGTTCTTC. Its protein is CASSRAGGGNLRNEQFF.

This clonotype was seen repeatedly, ten times or more. J is TRBJ1-1 and V is TRBV7-8; 10 bases are shared with TRBD1. The J segment lost 5 bases and the V segment lost 1 base, leaving 7 bases of the junction unmatched. This CDR3 has 16 amino acids. CDR1 is SGHVS, CDR2 FQNEAQ, per germline. The CDR3 spells CASSLGYGTGETEAFF. CDR3 coding DNA: TGTGCCAGCAGCTTAGGATACGGGACAGGGGAGACTGAAGCTTTCTTT.

This clonotype was counted ten times or more. V and J are TRBV20-1 and TRBJ1-6; TRBD1 is a possible D gene (6 bases). Looked up from germline, CDR1 is DFQATT and CDR2 is SNEGSKA (reference sequence). This CDR3 spans 14 amino acids. Trimming removed 6 bases from V and 5 bases from J, with 14 bases in between. The CDR3 here is CSAPGTSNNSPLHF. In nucleotides, the CDR3 is TGCAGTGCCCCCGGGACATCGAATAATTCACCCCTCCACTTT.

This clonotype was counted at least ten times. The rearrangement links TRBV20-1 to TRBJ1-2; 12 nucleotides match TRBD1. There are 14 residues in the CDR3. J was trimmed by 6 bases and V by 6 bases; bases with no gene match: 8. Per germline, CDR1 DFQATT and CDR2 SNEGSKA (reference sequence). CDR3 coding DNA: TGCAGTGCAATGCAGGGACAGGGGGCCCATGGCTACACCTTC. Its protein is CSAMQGQGAHGYTF.

This clonotype has ten or more counts. The V gene is TRBV15, the J gene TRBJ2-7; 7 nucleotides agree with TRBD2. CDR3 length: 15 residues. Germline-derived CDR1 and CDR2 are LNHNV and YYDKDF (reference sequence). V trimming: 5 bases; J trimming: 5 bases; junction bases outside the gene matches: 12. The CDR3 here is CATSQAGGSVDEQYF. DNA for the CDR3: TGTGCCACCAGCCAGGCCGGGGGGAGCGTGGACGAGCAGTACTTC.

This clonotype showed up many times. This chain joins TRBV6-6 and TRBJ2-5, with 8 bases fitting TRBD1. Unmatched junction bases numbered 8, after V lost 8 bases and J lost 6 bases. Germline V lookup: CDR1 MNHNY, CDR2 SVGAGI (reference sequence). The length of the CDR3 is 13 residues. The CDR3 spells CASDIRQGQTQYF. For the CDR3, the DNA is TGTGCCAGCGATATCCGACAGGGGCAGACCCAGTACTTC.

The chain couples TRBV18 to TRBJ2-7; weak D call: TRBD1 (5 bases). CDR3 length equals 12 residues. Trimming stripped 1 base from V and 5 bases from J, with 6 bases between. Germline CDR1 reads KGHSH; CDR2 reads LQKENI. The CDR3 DNA reads as TGTGCCAGCTCACCACTAGGGGACGAGCAGTACTTC. Encoded protein: CASSPLGDEQYF.

This clonotype was counted a few times. A much larger clone lies one base from this, so it may be a read error. The rearrangement links TRBV20-1 to TRBJ1-5; D gene unclear. V shed 2 bases and J shed 8 bases, with 7 bases lying between them. The CDR3 covers 11 residues. Germline assignment: CDR1 DFQATT and CDR2 SNEGSKA (reference sequence). The CDR3 region has the DNA TGCAGTGCTAGATCCGATAAGCCCCAGCATTTT. Protein: CSARSDKPQHF.

This clonotype was counted ten times or more. The chain couples TRBV3-1 to TRBJ2-4; D not certain. CDR1 LGHDT and CDR2 YNNKEL come from the germline V gene (reference sequence). This CDR3 is built from 15 residues. The V gene lost 1 base and the J gene lost 9 bases, with 16 bases spanning the gap. The CDR3 sequence is CASSQGVSLGAIQYF. The DNA for the CDR3 is TGTGCCAGCAGCCAAGGAGTTAGCCTAGGCGCCATTCAGTACTTC. Together with reference TRBV3-1 and TRBJ2-4, the CDR3 gives the full variable domain: DTAVSQTPKYLVTQMGNDKSIKCEQNLGHDTMYWYKQDSKKFLKIMFSYNNKELIINETVPNRFSPKSPDKAHLNLHINSLELGDSAVYFCASSQGVSLGAIQYFGAGTRLSVL.

This rearrangement joins TRBV7-2 to TRBJ1-4; 11 positions match TRBD1. V was pared by 5 bases and J by 5 bases, with 1 base of the junction left unmatched. Germline V CDR1 and CDR2: SGHTA, FQGNSA. The CDR3 spans 14 residues. CDR3 protein: CASSGQGANEKLFF. The CDR3 nucleotides read TGTGCCAGCAGCGGACAGGGGGCGAATGAAAAACTGTTTTTT.

This clonotype was detected ten times or more. V usage is TRBV5-1 and J usage is TRBJ1-5, with TRBD1 identical over 7 bases. The CDR3 extends over 16 amino acids. Germline V gene sequence: CDR1 SGHRS, CDR2 YFSETQ. The ends lost 4 bases at V and 8 bases at J; junction bases unmatched: 15. The CDR3 spells CASSLNSAGGNEPQHF. For the CDR3, the DNA is TGCGCCAGCAGCCTAAATAGTGCAGGGGGTAATGAGCCCCAGCATTTT. Combining the CDR3 with reference TRBV5-1 and TRBJ1-5 gives the whole variable domain KAGVTQTPRYLIKTRGQQVTLSCSPISGHRSVSWYQQTPGQGLQFLFEYFSETQRNKGNFPGRFSGRQFSNSRSEMNVSTLELGDSALYLCASSLNSAGGNEPQHFGDGTRLSIL.

This rearrangement joins TRBV2 to TRBJ2-7; 8 bases fit TRBD1. There are 14 residues in the CDR3. In germline, CDR1 is SNHLY, CDR2 FYNNEI. The V segment lost 7 bases and the J segment 5 bases; nucleotides outside the gene matches: 10. Here the CDR3 DNA reads TGTGCCAGCATACGACAGGGGATGGGGAACGAGCAGTACTTC. Translation: CASIRQGMGNEQYF.

This clonotype occurred many times. The chain employs TRBV5-1 and TRBJ1-5, with a weak D call TRBD1 (5 bases). From germline, CDR1 is SGHRS and CDR2 YFSETQ. The CDR3 loop spans 15 amino acids. Trimming shortened V by 4 bases and J by 0 bases, and 11 bases separated the two germline ends. The chain's CDR3 is CASSLDSYSNQPQHF. The CDR3 nucleotides read TGCGCCAGCAGCCTTGACAGCTATAGCAATCAGCCCCAGCATTTT.

The CDR3 coding sequence is TGTGCCAGCAGTCCGTGGGGGGGAGATCACACTGAAGCTTTCTTT. This sequence encodes CASSPWGGDHTEAFF. The chain is built from TRBV27 and TRBJ1-1, with D perhaps matching TRBD1 (5 bases). Germline V CDR1 and CDR2: MNHEY, SMNVEV (reference sequence). Trimming cost V 5 bases and J 3 bases, with 16 bases left between them. CDR3 length: 15 residues.

This clonotype was detected many times. The chain uses TRBV20-1 and TRBJ1-6; the D gene is possibly TRBD1 (6 bases). The CDR3 runs to 17 residues. Germline V gives CDR1 DFQATT, CDR2 SNEGSKA (reference sequence). V was cut by 1 base and J by 7 bases, with 20 bases left in between. DNA for the CDR3: TGCAGTGCTAGAGGAATAGGGCAGGGGCTGAGGAATTCACCCCTCCACTTT. As protein: CSARGIGQGLRNSPLHF.

Many counts were recorded for this clonotype. CDR3 residues: CASSLEGGRASFYEQYF. As DNA, the CDR3 is TGTGCCAGCAGTTTAGAGGGCGGGAGGGCCTCATTCTACGAGCAGTACTTC. J is TRBJ2-7 and V is TRBV27, with 9 bases that match TRBD2. This CDR3 contains 17 residues. Germline trimming cut 2 bases from V and 3 bases from J; bases unmatched to any gene: 11. CDR1 is MNHEY and CDR2 is SMNVEV in the germline V gene (reference sequence).

This clonotype has a count of ten or more. The rearrangement links TRBV5-1 to TRBJ1-1; no definite D call. Germline values: CDR1 SGHRS, CDR2 YFSETQ. Between the trimmed V and J ends, which lost 2 bases and 3 bases, there was a span of 11 bases. The CDR3 covers 14 residues. CDR3 sequence: CASSFGVRDTEAFF. CDR3 DNA sequence: TGCGCCAGCAGCTTCGGGGTTCGGGACACTGAAGCTTTCTTT.

This clonotype was counted at least ten times. The chain has TRBV20-1 and TRBJ1-6; no reliable D call. This CDR3 has 13 residues. V lost 0 bases and J 6 bases, leaving 6 bases between the germline ends. Germline V gene sequence: CDR1 DFQATT, CDR2 SNEGSKA (reference sequence). CDR3 in DNA: TGCAGTGCTAGAGATCGGGGTAATTCACCCCTCCACTTT. Amino acid sequence: CSARDRGNSPLHF.

This clonotype was detected only a few times. The V gene is TRBV12-3 or TRBV12-4, the J gene TRBJ2-5; 11 bases fit TRBD2. There are 21 residues in the CDR3. The V segment lost 2 bases and the J segment 3 bases; nucleotides outside the gene matches: 20. In nucleotides, the CDR3 is TGTGCCAGCAGTTTAAGTGCAGGACTAGCGGGTAATATTGGGCGAGAAGAGACCCAGTACTTC. It codes for CASSLSAGLAGNIGREETQYF.

The sample holds many counts of this clonotype. The rearrangement links TRBV3-1 to TRBJ2-7, with no clear D. Trimming cost V 0 bases and J 4 bases, with 4 bases left between them. CDR3 length: 12 residues. Germline values: CDR1 LGHDT, CDR2 YNNKEL (reference sequence). The CDR3, as DNA: TGTGCCAGCAGCCAAGATCGGTACGAGCAGTACTTC. Translated: CASSQDRYEQYF.

This clonotype has ten or more counts. This sequence joins TRBV20-1 and TRBJ2-4, with 7 positions matching TRBD1. The length of the CDR3 is 11 residues. CDR1 and CDR2 from the germline V gene are DFQATT and SNEGSKA (reference sequence). Germline trimming cut 6 bases from V and 7 bases from J; bases unmatched to any gene: 3. CDR3 amino acids: CSATQGNIQYF. The CDR3 region has the DNA TGCAGTGCCACACAGGGGAACATTCAGTACTTC.

This clonotype was seen ten or more times. The rearrangement uses TRBV24-1 and TRBJ2-1; D ambiguous. CDR1 and CDR2 from the germline V gene are KGHDR and SFDVKD. V gave up 0 bases and J gave up 10 bases, with 18 bases separating them. The CDR3 has 16 amino acids. The CDR3 sequence: CATSDLQRARVGEQFF. The DNA for the CDR3 is TGTGCCACCAGTGATTTGCAACGGGCCCGGGTGGGAGAGCAGTTCTTC.